The sequence of this TCR beta chain was determined in a study of blood T cell repertoires in COVID-19. Background on the study: T cells, B-cell-depleted T cells, or PBMCs provided the cDNA or gDNA that served as material.

The CDR3 contains 12 residues. CDR1 is SGHKS, CDR2 YYEKEE, per germline (reference sequence). Trimming took off 3 bases at V and 2 bases at J, with 5 bases between the two ends. Per the study methods: Reference gene primer amplification yielded estimated nucleated cell counts. Repertoires were generated with immunoSEQ multiplex PCR, while TCRdb's copy carries only in-frame clones and drops some. The DNA was the basis for D and trimming; V, J and clone size are from that table. The table has roughly 15,000 clones, roughly 84% seen once. This clonotype was obtained from a middle-aged man with active COVID-19. The gene calls are TRBV5-5 and TRBJ2-5; D is undetermined. Sequencing was carried out using peripheral blood. The CDR3 bases are TGTGCCAGCAGCTGGGCTCAAGAGACCCAGTACTTC. This sequence encodes CASSWAQETQYF.